This is a list of T cell receptor beta chains from one sample in a study of blood T cell repertoires in COVID-19. Profiling relied on immunoSEQ multiplex PCR, and the TCRdb table lists in-frame clones only, not all of them. The table includes about 180,000 clones, 89% detected once. Sequenced input: PBMCs or T cells enriched from blood (not recorded which). The origin of the receptors is a woman aged 40 to 50 with acute COVID-19. Both conserved end residues are part of each CDR3. The D gene is left open where the match is weak. A row's size may be missing; if present it is once, few, many or a size class.

TRBV19	TRBJ2-2	.	TRBD2	TGTGCCAGTAGTATCTCATCTAGCGGGAGGGCCGGGGAGCTGTTTTTT	CASSISSSGRAGELFF
TRBV10-3	TRBJ2-5	.	.	TGTGCCATCAGTGTTGAACAGCAAGAGACCCAGTACTTC	CAISVEQQETQYF
TRBV5-4	TRBJ2-7	once	TRBD2	TGTGCCAGCAGCTCCCCCGGACTAGCCGACGAGCAGTACTTC	CASSSPGLADEQYF
TRBV2	TRBJ2-1	.	TRBD2	TGTGCCAGCAGAAATACTAGCGGGAGCAATGAGCAGTTCTTC	CASRNTSGSNEQFF
TRBV10-1	TRBJ1-4	.	TRBD1	TGCGCCACCACGATGCGACGGGTGCAGGGGGCGACTAATGAAAAACTGTTTTTT	CATTMRRVQGATNEKLFF
TRBV5-1	TRBJ2-7	.	.	TGCGCCAGCAGCTTGGCCTTGTCGGACTATGAGCAGTACTTC	CASSLALSDYEQYF
TRBV19	TRBJ1-4	.	.	TGTGCCAGTAGTCTGGCCGCCAGAACAACTAATGAAAAACTGTTTTTT	CASSLAARTTNEKLFF
TRBV7-2	TRBJ2-7	.	.	TGTGCCAGCAGCACTTTACAGGGTTTGTCCTACGAGCAGTACTTC	CASSTLQGLSYEQYF
TRBV19	TRBJ1-1	.	.	TGTGCCAGTAGTATAAGCGGGCAGCCTGAAGCTTTCTTT	CASSISGQPEAFF
TRBV3-1/TRBV3-2	TRBJ2-7	once	TRBD2	TGTGCCAGCAGCCAAGAAGGAGGAGGGAGGGATCCCTACGAGCAGTACTTC	CASSQEGGGRDPYEQYF
TRBV5-1	TRBJ2-1	.	TRBD2	TGCGCCAGCAGCTTGGATTGGGCTAGCGGGAGTGAGCAGTTCTTC	CASSLDWASGSEQFF
TRBV4-2	TRBJ2-1	few	.	TGTGCCAGCAGCCCGAATACTGGTGTTGAGCAGTTCTTC	CASSPNTGVEQFF
TRBV30	TRBJ1-3	.	.	TGTGCCTGGAGTGTCGGTAGTTTATCATCTGGAAACACCATATATTTT	CAWSVGSLSSGNTIYF
TRBV5-4	TRBJ2-3	.	.	TGTGCCAGCAGCTTGGCAGGATTCACAGATACGCAGTATTTT	CASSLAGFTDTQYF
TRBV4-3	TRBJ2-2	.	TRBD2	TGCGCCAGCAACCTAGCGGGAGGTAGCACCGGGGAGCTGTTTTTT	CASNLAGGSTGELFF
TRBV9	TRBJ2-3	.	TRBD2	TGTGCCAGCAGCGTAGGCGGGGGGCTTCGCACAGATACGCAGTATTTT	CASSVGGGLRTDTQYF
TRBV3-1/TRBV3-2	TRBJ2-2	.	TRBD1	TGTGCCAGCAGCCAAGATCAGGGGGTTTTGGGACAGGGGACCGGGGAGCTGTTTTTT	CASSQDQGVLGQGTGELFF
TRBV19	TRBJ2-1	.	.	TGTGCCAGTAGTATAGATGGACAGAGTCCCTCCTACAATGAGCAGTTCTTC	CASSIDGQSPSYNEQFF
TRBV15	TRBJ2-1	.	.	TGTGCCACCAGCAGAGACATAGAGCTTGAGCAGTTCTTC	CATSRDIELEQFF
TRBV7-2	TRBJ2-2	.	TRBD2	TGTGCCAGCAGCCCAGGACTAGCGGGCGACCTGAACACCGGGGAGCTGTTTTTT	CASSPGLAGDLNTGELFF
TRBV5-4	TRBJ2-7	.	TRBD2	TGTGCCAGCAGCCCCAGTGCGGGAGGGAGAGAGCAGTACTTC	CASSPSAGGREQYF
TRBV2	TRBJ1-5	.	TRBD1	TGTGCCAGCCGCACAGGGGAGGACCAGCCCCAGCATTTT	CASRTGEDQPQHF
TRBV14	TRBJ2-7	once	.	TGTGCCAGCAGTCATAGCGGACAACGAGGCTACGAGCAGTACTTC	CASSHSGQRGYEQYF
TRBV5-1	TRBJ2-1	.	.	TGCGCCAGCGATCTTCCCAGCGGCTCCTACAATGAGCAGTTCTTC	CASDLPSGSYNEQFF
TRBV18	TRBJ2-7	.	TRBD2	TGTGCCAGCTCCCCAGGTAGCGGGAGGAGCGAGCAGTACTTC	CASSPGSGRSEQYF
TRBV6-1	TRBJ2-7	.	TRBD1	TGTGCCAGCAGTGAATTGGCTACAGGGGTGGGCGAGCAGTACTTC	CASSELATGVGEQYF
TRBV6-1	TRBJ1-6	.	.	TGTGCCAGCAGTGAAAGACACAGGGAGTCACCCCTCCACTTT	CASSERHRESPLHF
TRBV5-4	TRBJ2-2	.	.	TGTGCCAGCAGCTTGACTGTCACCGGGGAGCTGTTTTTT	CASSLTVTGELFF
TRBV11-3	TRBJ2-1	.	.	TGTGCCAGCAGCATCAGCAGGGGTTATGAGCAGTTCTTC	CASSISRGYEQFF
TRBV3-1/TRBV3-2	TRBJ2-7	few	TRBD1	TGTGCCAGCAGCCATAACAGGGGGCTCGCCTACGAGCAGTACTTC	CASSHNRGLAYEQYF
TRBV11-2	TRBJ1-1	.	.	TGTGCCAGCAGCTTAGGGCCGAACACTGAAGCTTTCTTT	CASSLGPNTEAFF
TRBV5-4	TRBJ1-4	.	.	TGTGCCAGCAGCTTGGCCGGGAAGACTGGCGAAAAACTGTTTTTT	CASSLAGKTGEKLFF
TRBV2	TRBJ1-1	.	.	TGTGCCAGCAGTGGGGCCCTAAACACTGAAGCTTTCTTT	CASSGALNTEAFF
TRBV4-3	TRBJ2-3	.	.	TGCGCCAGCAGCCAAGATTCTGGCCTCACAGATACGCAGTATTTT	CASSQDSGLTDTQYF
TRBV30	TRBJ1-2	.	.	TGTGCCGGAAGTCAGGGCTTAGCTAACTATGGCTACACCTTC	CAGSQGLANYGYTF
TRBV5-1	TRBJ2-2	.	.	TGCGCCAGCAGCTTGCGCTGGGCGGGACCGAACACCGGGGAGCTGTTTTTT	CASSLRWAGPNTGELFF
TRBV27	TRBJ2-7	.	.	TGTGCCAGCAGCCCTCGACAGGGACTCTACGAGCAGTACTTC	CASSPRQGLYEQYF
TRBV21-1	TRBJ2-3	.	.	TGTGCCAGCAGCAAAGCCCTTTGGAGGGGACCCCCGGCAGATACGCAGTATTTT	CASSKALWRGPPADTQYF
TRBV5-1	TRBJ2-7	.	TRBD1	TGCGCCAGCAGCTCGAACCCCTGGACAGGGGGTAGCGGGCCTCAGAGCTCCTACGAGCAGTACTTC	CASSSNPWTGGSGPQSSYEQYF
TRBV5-1	TRBJ2-7	.	TRBD1	TGCGCCAGCAGCCCTACAGGGGGCATAAAGTCCTACGAGCAGTACTTC	CASSPTGGIKSYEQYF
TRBV3-1/TRBV3-2	TRBJ2-3	once	TRBD1	TGTGCCAGCAGCCAAGAGGGACAGGGGGCAGATACGCAGTATTTT	CASSQEGQGADTQYF